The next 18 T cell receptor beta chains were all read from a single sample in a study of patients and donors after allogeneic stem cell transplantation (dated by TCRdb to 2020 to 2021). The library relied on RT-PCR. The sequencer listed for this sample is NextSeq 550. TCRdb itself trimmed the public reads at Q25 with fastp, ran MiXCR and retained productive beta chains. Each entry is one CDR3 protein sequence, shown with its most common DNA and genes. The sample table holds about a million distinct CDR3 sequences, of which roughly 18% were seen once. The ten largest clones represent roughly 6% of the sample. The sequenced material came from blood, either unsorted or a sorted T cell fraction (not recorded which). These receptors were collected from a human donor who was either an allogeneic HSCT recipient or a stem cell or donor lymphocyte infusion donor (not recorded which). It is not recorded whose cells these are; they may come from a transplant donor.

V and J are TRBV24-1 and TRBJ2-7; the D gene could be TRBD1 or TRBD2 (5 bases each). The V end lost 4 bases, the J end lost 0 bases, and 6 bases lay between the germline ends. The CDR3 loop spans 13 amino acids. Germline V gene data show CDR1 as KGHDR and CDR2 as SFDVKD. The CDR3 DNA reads TGTGCCACCAGTGACGGGACCTCCTACGAGCAGTACTTC. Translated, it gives CATSDGTSYEQYF.

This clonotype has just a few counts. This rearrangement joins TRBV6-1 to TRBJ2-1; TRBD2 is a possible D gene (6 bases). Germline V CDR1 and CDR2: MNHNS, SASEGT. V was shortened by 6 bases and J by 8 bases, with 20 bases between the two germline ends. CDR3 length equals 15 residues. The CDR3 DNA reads TGTGCCAGCAGCTTGACCCGGGACTTTAGGGATGAGCAGTTCTTC. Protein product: CASSLTRDFRDEQFF.

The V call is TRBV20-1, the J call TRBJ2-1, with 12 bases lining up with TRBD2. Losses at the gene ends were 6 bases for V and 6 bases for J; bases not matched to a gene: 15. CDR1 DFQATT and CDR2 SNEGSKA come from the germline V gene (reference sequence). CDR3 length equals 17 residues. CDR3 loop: CSAKPRLAGVSFNEQFF. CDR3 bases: TGCAGTGCCAAACCTAGACTAGCGGGAGTTAGTTTCAATGAGCAGTTCTTC.

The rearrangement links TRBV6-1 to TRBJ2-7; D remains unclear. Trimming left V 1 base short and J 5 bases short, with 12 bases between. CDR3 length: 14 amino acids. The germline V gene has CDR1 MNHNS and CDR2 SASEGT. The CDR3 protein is CASSEGRVMDEQYF. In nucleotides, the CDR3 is TGTGCCAGCAGTGAAGGCCGGGTAATGGACGAGCAGTACTTC.

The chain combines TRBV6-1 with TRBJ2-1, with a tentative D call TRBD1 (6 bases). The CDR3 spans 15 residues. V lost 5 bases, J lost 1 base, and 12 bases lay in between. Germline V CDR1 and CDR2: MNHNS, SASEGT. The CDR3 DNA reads TGTGCCAGCAGTAACAGGGTGAGGTCCTACAATGAGCAGTTCTTC. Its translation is CASSNRVRSYNEQFF.

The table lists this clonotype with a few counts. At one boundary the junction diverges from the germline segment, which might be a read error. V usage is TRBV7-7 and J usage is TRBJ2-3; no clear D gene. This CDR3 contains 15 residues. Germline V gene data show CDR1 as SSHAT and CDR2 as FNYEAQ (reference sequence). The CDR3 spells CASSLGRQRSDTQYF. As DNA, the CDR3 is TGTGCTAGCAGCTTGGGTCGCCAACGTTCAGATACGCAGTATTTT.

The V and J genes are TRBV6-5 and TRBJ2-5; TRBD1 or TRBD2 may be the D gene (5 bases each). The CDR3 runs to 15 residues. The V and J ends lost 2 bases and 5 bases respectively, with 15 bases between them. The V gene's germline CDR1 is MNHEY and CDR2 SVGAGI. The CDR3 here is CASSYVTGPGETQYF. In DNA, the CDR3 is TGTGCCAGCAGTTACGTTACGGGGCCGGGGGAGACCCAGTACTTC.

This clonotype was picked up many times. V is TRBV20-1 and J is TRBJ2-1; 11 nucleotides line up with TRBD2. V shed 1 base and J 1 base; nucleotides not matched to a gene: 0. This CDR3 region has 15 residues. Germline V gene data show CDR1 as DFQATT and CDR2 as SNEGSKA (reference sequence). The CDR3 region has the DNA TGCAGTGCTAGAGGACTAGCGGGGTCCTACAATGAGCAGTTCTTC. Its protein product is CSARGLAGSYNEQFF.

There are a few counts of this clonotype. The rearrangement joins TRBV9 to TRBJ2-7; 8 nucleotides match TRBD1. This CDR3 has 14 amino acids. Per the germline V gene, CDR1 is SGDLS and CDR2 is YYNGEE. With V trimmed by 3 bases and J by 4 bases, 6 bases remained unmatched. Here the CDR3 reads CASSADRAGYEQYF. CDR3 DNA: TGTGCCAGCAGCGCGGACAGGGCTGGGTACGAGCAGTACTTC.

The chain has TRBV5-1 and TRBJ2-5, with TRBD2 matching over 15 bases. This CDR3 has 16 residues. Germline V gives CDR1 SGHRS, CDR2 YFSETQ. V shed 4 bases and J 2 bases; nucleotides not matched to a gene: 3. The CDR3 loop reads CASSIGTSGRQETQYF. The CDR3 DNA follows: TGCGCCAGCAGCATAGGGACTAGCGGGAGGCAAGAGACCCAGTACTTC. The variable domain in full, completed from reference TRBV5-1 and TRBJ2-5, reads KAGVTQTPRYLIKTRGQQVTLSCSPISGHRSVSWYQQTPGQGLQFLFEYFSETQRNKGNFPGRFSGRQFSNSRSEMNVSTLELGDSALYLCASSIGTSGRQETQYFGPGTRLLVL.

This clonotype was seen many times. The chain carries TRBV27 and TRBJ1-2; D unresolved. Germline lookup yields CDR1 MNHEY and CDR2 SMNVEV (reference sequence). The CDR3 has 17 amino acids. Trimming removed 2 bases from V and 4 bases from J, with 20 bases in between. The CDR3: CASSLLGAVPSSYGYTF. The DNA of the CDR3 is TGTGCCAGCAGTTTACTCGGAGCGGTTCCCTCCTCCTATGGCTACACCTTC.

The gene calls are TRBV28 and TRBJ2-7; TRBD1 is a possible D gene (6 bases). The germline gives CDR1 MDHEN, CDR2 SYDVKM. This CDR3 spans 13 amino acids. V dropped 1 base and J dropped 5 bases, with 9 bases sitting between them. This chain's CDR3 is CASSLLGANEQYF. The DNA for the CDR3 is TGTGCCAGCAGTTTATTGGGGGCCAACGAGCAGTACTTC.

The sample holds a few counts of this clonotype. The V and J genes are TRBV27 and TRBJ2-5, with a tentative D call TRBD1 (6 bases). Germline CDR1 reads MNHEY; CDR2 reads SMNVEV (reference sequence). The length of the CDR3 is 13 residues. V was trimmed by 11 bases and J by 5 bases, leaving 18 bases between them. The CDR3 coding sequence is TGTGCCTCAAAGGGGCAGGGGTGGGAGACCCAGTACTTC. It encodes CASKGQGWETQYF.

CDR3 residues: CASSALDGAGQPQHF. Here the CDR3 DNA reads TGTGCCAGCTCAGCCTTAGACGGTGCGGGGCAGCCCCAGCATTTT. V and J are TRBV18 and TRBJ1-5; D remains unclear. Trimming took 5 bases from V and 7 from J, leaving 18 bases between them. CDR3 length equals 15 residues. Germline CDR1 KGHSH, CDR2 LQKENI.

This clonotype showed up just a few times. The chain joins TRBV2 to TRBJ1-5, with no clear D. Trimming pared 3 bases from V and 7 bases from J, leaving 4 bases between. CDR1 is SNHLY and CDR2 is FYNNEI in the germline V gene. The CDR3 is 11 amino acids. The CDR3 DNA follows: TGTGCCAGCAGTGATACCCAGCCCCAGCATTTT. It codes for CASSDTQPQHF.

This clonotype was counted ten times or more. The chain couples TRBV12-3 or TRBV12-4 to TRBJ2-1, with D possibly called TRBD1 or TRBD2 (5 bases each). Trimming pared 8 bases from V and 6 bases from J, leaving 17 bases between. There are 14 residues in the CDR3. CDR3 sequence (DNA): TGTGCCAGCTCTTCCAGGACGGGGCTCAATGAGCAGTTCTTC. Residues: CASSSRTGLNEQFF.

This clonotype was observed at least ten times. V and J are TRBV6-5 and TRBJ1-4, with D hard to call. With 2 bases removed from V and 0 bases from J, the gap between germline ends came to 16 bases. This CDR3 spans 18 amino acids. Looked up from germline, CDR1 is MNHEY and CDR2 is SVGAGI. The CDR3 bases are TGTGCCAGCAGTTACGATTTCTTAGAAGATGCAACTAATGAAAAACTGTTTTTT. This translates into CASSYDFLEDATNEKLFF.

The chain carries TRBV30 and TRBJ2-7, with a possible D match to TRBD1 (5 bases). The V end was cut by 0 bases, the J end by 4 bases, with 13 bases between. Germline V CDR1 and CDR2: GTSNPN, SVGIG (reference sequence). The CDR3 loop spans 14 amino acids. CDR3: CAWSVQTEFYEQYF. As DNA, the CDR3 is TGTGCCTGGAGTGTACAGACAGAATTTTACGAGCAGTACTTC. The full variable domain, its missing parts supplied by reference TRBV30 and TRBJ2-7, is SQTIHQWPATLVQPVGSPLSLECTVEGTSNPNLYWYRQAAGRGLQLLFYSVGIGQISSEVPQNLSASRPQDRQFILSSKKLLLSDSGFYLCAWSVQTEFYEQYFGPGTRLTVT.